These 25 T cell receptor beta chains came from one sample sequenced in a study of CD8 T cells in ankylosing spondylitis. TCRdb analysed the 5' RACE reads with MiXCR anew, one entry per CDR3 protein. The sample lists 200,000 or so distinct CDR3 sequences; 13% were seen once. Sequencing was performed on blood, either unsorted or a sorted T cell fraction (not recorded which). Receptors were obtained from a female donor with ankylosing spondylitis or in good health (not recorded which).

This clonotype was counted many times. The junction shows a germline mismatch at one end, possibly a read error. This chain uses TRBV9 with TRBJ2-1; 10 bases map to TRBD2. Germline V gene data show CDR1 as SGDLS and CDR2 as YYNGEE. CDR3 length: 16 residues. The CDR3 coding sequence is TGTGCCAGCAGCGTAGGAGGTAGCGGGAGGTACAGTGAGCAGTTCTTC. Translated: CASSVGGSGRYSEQFF.

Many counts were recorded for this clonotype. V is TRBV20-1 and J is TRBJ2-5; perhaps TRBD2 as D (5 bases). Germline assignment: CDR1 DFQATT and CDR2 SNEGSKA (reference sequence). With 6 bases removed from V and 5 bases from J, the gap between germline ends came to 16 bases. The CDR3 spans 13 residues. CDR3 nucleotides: TGCAGTGCCTCAGGCCGGGATTCGGAGACCCAGTACTTC. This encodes CSASGRDSETQYF.

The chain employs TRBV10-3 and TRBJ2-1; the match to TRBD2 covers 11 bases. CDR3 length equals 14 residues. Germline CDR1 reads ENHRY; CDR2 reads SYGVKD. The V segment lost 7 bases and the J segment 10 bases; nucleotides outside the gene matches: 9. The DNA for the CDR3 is TGTGCCATCACCGCTAGCGGGAGGCCCGGAGAGCAGTTCTTC. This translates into CAITASGRPGEQFF.

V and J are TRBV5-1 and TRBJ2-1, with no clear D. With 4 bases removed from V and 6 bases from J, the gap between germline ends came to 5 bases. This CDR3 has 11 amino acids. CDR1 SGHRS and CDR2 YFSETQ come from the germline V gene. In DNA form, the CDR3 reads TGCGCCAGCAGCATTGTCAATGAGCAGTTCTTC. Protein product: CASSIVNEQFF.

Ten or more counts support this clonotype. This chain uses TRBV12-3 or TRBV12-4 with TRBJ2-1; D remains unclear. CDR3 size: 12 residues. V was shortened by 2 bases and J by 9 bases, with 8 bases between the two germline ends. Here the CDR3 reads CASSLSDPEQFF. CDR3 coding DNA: TGTGCCAGCAGTTTAAGTGATCCTGAGCAGTTCTTC.

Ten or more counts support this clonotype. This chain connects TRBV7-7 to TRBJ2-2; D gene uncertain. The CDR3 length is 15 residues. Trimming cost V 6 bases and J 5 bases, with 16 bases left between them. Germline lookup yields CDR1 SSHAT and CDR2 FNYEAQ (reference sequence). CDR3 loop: CASRDEVWLTGELFF. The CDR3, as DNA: TGTGCCAGCAGAGATGAGGTCTGGTTGACCGGGGAGCTGTTTTTT.

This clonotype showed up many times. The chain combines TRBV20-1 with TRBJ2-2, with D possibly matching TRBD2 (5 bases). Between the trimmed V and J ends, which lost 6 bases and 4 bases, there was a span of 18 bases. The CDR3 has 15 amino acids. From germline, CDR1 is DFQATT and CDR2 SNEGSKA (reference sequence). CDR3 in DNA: TGCAGTGCCTGGCGTTTGGAGGCGAGCACCGGGGAGCTGTTTTTT. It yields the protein CSAWRLEASTGELFF.

The CDR3 DNA reads as TGCAGCGTGGCCGGGACAGCCCAAGAGACCCAGTACTTC. As protein: CSVAGTAQETQYF. This sequence joins TRBV29-1 and TRBJ2-5; TRBD1 agrees at 7 bases. The V gene end was trimmed by 6 bases and the J gene end by 1 base; junction bases not matched to a gene: 5. The CDR3 runs to 13 residues. CDR1 and CDR2 from the germline V gene are SQVTM and ANQGSEA.

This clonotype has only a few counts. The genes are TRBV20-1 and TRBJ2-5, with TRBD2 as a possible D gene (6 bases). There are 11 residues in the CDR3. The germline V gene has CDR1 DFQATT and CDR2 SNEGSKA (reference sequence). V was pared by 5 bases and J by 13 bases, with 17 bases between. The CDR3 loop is CSALAPPFPYF. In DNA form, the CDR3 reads TGCAGTGCTCTAGCGCCGCCCTTCCCGTACTTC.

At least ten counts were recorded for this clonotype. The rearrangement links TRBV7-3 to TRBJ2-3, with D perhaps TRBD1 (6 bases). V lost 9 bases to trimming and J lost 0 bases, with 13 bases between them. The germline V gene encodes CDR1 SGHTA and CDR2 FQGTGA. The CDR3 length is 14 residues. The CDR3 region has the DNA TGTGCCAGTGCTGTGGGACATAGCACAGATACGCAGTATTTT. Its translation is CASAVGHSTDTQYF.

For the CDR3, the DNA is TGCGCCAGCAGCCAAAACAGTTACTACGAGCAGTACTTC. Its translation is CASSQNSYYEQYF. This chain joins TRBV4-1 and TRBJ2-7; D is uncertain. The CDR3 extends over 13 amino acids. Between the trimmed V and J ends, which lost 2 bases and 3 bases, there was a span of 8 bases. Per germline, CDR1 MGHRA and CDR2 YSYEKL.

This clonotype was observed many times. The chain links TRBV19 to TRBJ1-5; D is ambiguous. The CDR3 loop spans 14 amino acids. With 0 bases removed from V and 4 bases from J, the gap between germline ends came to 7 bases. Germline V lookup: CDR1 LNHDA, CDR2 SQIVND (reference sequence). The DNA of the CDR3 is TGTGCCAGTAGTATAGATACCGGAAATCAGCCCCAGCATTTT. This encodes CASSIDTGNQPQHF. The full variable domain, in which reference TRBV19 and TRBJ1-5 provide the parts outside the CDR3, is DGGITQSPKYLFRKEGQNVTLSCEQNLNHDAMYWYRQDPGQGLRLIYYSQIVNDFQKGDIAEGYSVSREKKESFPLTVTSAQKNPTAFYLCASSIDTGNQPQHFGDGTRLSIL.

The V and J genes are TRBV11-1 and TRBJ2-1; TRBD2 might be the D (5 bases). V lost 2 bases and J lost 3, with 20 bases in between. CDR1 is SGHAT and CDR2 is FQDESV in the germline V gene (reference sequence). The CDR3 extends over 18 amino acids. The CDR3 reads CASSLFGLSGRFYNEQFF. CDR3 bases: TGTGCCAGCAGCTTATTTGGCCTGAGCGGCCGTTTCTACAATGAGCAGTTCTTC.

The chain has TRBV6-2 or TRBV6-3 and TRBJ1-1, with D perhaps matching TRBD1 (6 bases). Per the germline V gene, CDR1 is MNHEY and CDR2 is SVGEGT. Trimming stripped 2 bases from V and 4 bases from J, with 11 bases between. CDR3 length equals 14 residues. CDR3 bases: TGTGCCAGCAGTTACATGAAGGGGGGCACTGAAGCTTTCTTT. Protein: CASSYMKGGTEAFF.

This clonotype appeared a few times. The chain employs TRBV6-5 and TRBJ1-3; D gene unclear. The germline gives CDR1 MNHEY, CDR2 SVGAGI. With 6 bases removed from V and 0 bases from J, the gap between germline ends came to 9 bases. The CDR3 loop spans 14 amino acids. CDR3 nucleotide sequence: TGTGCCAGCAGAGACTCACGCTCTGGAAACACCATATATTTT. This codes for CASRDSRSGNTIYF.

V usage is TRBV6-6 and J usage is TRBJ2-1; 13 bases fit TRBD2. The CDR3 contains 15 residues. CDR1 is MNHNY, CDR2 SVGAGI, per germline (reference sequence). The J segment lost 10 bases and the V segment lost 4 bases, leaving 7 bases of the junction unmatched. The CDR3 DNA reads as TGTGCCAGCAGTTCAACTAGCGGGAGGGCCGCGGAGCAGTTCTTC. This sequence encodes CASSSTSGRAAEQFF.

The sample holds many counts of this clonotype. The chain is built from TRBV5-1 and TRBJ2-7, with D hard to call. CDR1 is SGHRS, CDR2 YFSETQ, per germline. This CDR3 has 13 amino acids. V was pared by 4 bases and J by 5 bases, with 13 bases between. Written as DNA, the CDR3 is TGCGCCAGCAGCCTGCTGGTGGGCGACGAGCAGTACTTC. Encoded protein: CASSLLVGDEQYF.

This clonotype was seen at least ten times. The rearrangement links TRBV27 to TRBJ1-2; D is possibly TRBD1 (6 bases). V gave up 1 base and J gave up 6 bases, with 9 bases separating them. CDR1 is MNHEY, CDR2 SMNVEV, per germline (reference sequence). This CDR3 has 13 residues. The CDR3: CASSLWGADGYTF. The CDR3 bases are TGTGCCAGCAGTTTATGGGGGGCAGATGGCTACACCTTC.

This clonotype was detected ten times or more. CDR3 residues: CASRQGVSYEQYF. The CDR3 nucleotides read TGTGCCAGCAGGCAAGGGGTCTCCTACGAGCAGTACTTC. The chain has TRBV7-2 and TRBJ2-7; the D gene is possibly TRBD1 (5 bases). Germline V gene data show CDR1 as SGHTA and CDR2 as FQGNSA. The V and J ends lost 6 bases and 0 bases respectively, with 9 bases between them. The CDR3 sequence is 13 residues long.

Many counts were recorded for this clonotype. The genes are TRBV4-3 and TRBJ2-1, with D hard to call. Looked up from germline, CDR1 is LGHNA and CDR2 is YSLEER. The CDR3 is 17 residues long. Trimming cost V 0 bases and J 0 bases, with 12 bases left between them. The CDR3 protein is CASSQDSIYSSYNEQFF. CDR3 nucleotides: TGCGCCAGCAGCCAAGATTCTATTTATAGCTCCTACAATGAGCAGTTCTTC.

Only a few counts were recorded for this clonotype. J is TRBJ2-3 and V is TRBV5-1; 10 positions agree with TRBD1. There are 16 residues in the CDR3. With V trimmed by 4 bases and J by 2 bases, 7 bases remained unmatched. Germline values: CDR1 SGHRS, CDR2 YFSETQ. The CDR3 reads CASSDGTGAPTDTQYF. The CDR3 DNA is TGCGCCAGCAGCGATGGGACAGGGGCCCCCACAGATACGCAGTATTTT.

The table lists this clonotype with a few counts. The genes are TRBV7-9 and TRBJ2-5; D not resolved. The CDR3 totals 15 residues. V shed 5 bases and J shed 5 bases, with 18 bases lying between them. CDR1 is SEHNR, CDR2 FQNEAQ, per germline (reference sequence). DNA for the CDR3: TGTGCCAGCAGCCAATTCTCCAAAATACTGGAGACCCAGTACTTC. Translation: CASSQFSKILETQYF.

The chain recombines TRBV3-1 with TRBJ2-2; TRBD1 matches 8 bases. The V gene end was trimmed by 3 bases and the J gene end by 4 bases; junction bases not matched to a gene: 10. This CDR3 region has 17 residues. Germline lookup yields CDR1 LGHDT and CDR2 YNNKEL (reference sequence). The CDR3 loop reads CASSHGRPGGSTGELFF. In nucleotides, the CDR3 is TGTGCCAGCAGCCATGGAAGGCCAGGGGGCAGCACCGGGGAGCTGTTTTTT.

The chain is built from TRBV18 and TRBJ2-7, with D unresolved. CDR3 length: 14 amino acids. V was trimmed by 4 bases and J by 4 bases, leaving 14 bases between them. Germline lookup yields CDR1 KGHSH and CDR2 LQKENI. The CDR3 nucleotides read TGTGCCAGCTCACAAAGCATGGGGTTTTACGAGCAGTACTTC. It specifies CASSQSMGFYEQYF.

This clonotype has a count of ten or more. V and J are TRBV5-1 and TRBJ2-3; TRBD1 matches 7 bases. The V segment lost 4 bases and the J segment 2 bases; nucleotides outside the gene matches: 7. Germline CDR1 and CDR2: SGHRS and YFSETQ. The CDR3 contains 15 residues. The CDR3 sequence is CASSTDRPDTDTQYF. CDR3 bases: TGCGCCAGCAGCACGGACAGGCCTGACACAGATACGCAGTATTTT. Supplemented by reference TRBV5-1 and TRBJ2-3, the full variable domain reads KAGVTQTPRYLIKTRGQQVTLSCSPISGHRSVSWYQQTPGQGLQFLFEYFSETQRNKGNFPGRFSGRQFSNSRSEMNVSTLELGDSALYLCASSTDRPDTDTQYFGPGTRLTVL.